This T cell receptor (beta chain) was recorded in a study of blood T cell repertoires in COVID-19. The overall study: Sources were T cells, B-cell-depleted T cells, or PBMCs; the material itself was cDNA or gDNA.

In the authors' workflow: Reference gene primer amplification yielded estimated nucleated cell counts. Clones were sequenced by immunoSEQ multiplex PCR, and TCRdb holds only the in-frame ones, with some missing. V and J calls and clone size are as listed in that table; D and trimming were resolved from the DNA. The profile covers under 250,000 clones, with more than 75% appearing a single time and around 5.9% taken by the ten largest. Seattle participants joined during active infection and were tracked over time. This CDR3 spans 16 amino acids. Germline V gene sequence: CDR1 SGHRS, CDR2 YFSETQ. V shed 5 bases, J shed 7 bases, and the junction held 11 bases outside the gene matches.

The sequence derives from a woman between 40 and 55 years old with COVID-19, enrolled during active disease. J is TRBJ2-1 and V is TRBV5-1, with 11 bases fitting TRBD1. The sequenced material came from peripheral blood. The chain's CDR3 is CASSWGGQGALNEQFF. The CDR3 DNA sequence: TGCGCCAGCAGTTGGGGTGGACAGGGGGCTTTGAATGAGCAGTTCTTC.